One T cell receptor beta chain is described in this entry. What it binds is not known. This CDR3 is 12 amino acids long. Germline V gives CDR1 MDHEN, CDR2 SYDVKM. V shed 2 bases and J shed 6 bases, with 8 bases lying between them. The data derive from a study of shared clonotypes between healthy human individuals. Study outcomes and limitations: A handful of donors shared about 5% of their naive CD4 clonotypes. Non-shared clonotypes had lower generation probabilities than clonotypes shared by all four sorted-subset donors.

The naive CD8 population came from CD45RO-negative cells selected for CCR7, without terminally differentiated effector memory CD45RA+ cells. The repertoire was sequenced with immunoSEQ multiplex PCR; TCRdb's copy has only in-frame clones and lacks some. The table has about 2,200,000 clones, 85% to 95% seen once. The sample consisted of naive CD8+ T cells from PBMCs. This TCR came from a man between 18 and 35 years old in good health. Some clones in this sample may be carry-over from other donors' samples. The chain couples TRBV28 to TRBJ2-7, with no clear D. The CDR3 region has the DNA TGTGCCAGCAGTTTAGGGCCCCTCGAGCAGTACTTC. Translation gives CASSLGPLEQYF.